This T cell receptor beta chain comes out of a study of post-analysis software for immune sequencing data. Study-level background: The disease courses spanned relapsing-remitting, secondary progressive and progressive-relapsing forms of multiple sclerosis.

Prepared libraries of TCR beta cDNA carried unique molecular identifiers. Input populations of 1 to 10 million T cells gave rise to some 500,000 cDNA molecules. TCRdb re-analysed the PCR reads in MiXCR, keeping a single row per CDR3 protein. The sample contains approximately 770,000 distinct CDR3 sequences, around 45% of which appear only once. This clonotype was recorded a few times. Its specificity is unknown. Study findings and constraints: By F measure, strong co-clustering occurred among samples prepared in the same batch. Roughly 5 TRBV segments occurring more often in patients than controls included TRBV5-6, TRBV5-1 and TRBV20-1.

This CDR3 region has 11 residues. Looked up from germline, CDR1 is SGHRS and CDR2 is YFSETQ. The V end lost 8 bases, the J end lost 8 bases, and 12 bases lay between the germline ends. The chain uses TRBV5-1 and TRBJ2-3; a possible D gene is TRBD2 (6 bases). This clonotype originated in a girl between 5 and 17 years old with multiple sclerosis. Material: blood. In DNA, the CDR3 is TGCGCCAGTCAATTGGGAGGTACGCAGTATTTT. Its protein is CASQLGGTQYF.